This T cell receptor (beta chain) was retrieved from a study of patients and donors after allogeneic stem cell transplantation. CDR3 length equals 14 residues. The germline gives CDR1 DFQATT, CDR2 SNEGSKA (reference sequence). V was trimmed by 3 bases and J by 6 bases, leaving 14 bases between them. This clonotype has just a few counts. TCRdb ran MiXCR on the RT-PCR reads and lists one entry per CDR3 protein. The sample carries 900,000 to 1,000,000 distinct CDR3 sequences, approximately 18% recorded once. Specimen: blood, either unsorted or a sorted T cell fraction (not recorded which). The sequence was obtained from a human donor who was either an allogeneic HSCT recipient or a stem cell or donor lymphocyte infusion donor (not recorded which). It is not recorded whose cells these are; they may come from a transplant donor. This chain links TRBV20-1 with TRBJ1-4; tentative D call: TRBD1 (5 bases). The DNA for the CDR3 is TGCAGTGCTAGTGGGACGGGTCTCTATGAAAAACTGTTTTTT. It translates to CSASGTGLYEKLFF.